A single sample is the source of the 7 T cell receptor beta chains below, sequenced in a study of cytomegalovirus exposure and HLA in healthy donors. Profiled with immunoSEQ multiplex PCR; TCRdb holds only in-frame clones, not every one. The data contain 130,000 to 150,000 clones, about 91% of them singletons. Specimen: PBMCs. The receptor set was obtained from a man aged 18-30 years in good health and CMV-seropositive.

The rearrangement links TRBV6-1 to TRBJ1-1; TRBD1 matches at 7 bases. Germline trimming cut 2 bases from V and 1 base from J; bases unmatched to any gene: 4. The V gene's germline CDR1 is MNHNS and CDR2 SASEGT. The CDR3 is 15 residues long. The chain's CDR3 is CASSEKGAANTEAFF. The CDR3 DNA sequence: TGTGCCAGCAGTGAAAAGGGGGCAGCGAACACTGAAGCTTTCTTT.

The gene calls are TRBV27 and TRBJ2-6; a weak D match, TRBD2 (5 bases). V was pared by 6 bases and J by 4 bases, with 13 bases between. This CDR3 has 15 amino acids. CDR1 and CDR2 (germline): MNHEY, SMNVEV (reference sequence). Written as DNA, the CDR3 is TGTGCCAGCAGAGTTGAGGGTAGGGGGGCCAACGTCCTGACTTTC. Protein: CASRVEGRGANVLTF.

Here the CDR3 reads CASNPPGYLGYTF. CDR3 coding DNA: TGTGCCAGCAACCCGCCGGGATACCTTGGCTACACCTTC. The chain combines TRBV28 with TRBJ1-2; no definite D call. The CDR3 spans 13 residues. Deletions cut 7 bases from V and 7 bases from J, with 16 bases between. Per germline, CDR1 MDHEN and CDR2 SYDVKM.

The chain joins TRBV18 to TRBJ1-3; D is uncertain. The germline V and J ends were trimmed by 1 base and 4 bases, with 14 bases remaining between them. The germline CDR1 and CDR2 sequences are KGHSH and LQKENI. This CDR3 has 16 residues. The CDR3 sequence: CASSPRLTEGGNTIYF. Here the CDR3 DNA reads TGTGCCAGCTCACCACGACTAACGGAAGGAGGAAACACCATATATTTT.

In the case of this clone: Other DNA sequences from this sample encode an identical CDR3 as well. The CDR3: CASSLLLSGNTIYF. CDR3 sequence (DNA): TGTGCCAGCAGTTTACTTCTTTCTGGAAACACCATATATTTT. The chain recombines TRBV28 with TRBJ1-3; D is unresolved. From germline, CDR1 is MDHEN and CDR2 SYDVKM. V was pared by 2 bases and J by 1 base, with 6 bases between. This CDR3 contains 14 residues.

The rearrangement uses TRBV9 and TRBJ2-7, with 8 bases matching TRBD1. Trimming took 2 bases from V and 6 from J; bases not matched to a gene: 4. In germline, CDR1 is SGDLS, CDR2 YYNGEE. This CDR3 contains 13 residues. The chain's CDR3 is CASSVTGVAEQYF. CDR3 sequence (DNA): TGTGCCAGCAGCGTGACAGGGGTGGCCGAGCAGTACTTC. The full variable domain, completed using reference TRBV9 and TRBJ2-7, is DSGVTQTPKHLITATGQRVTLRCSPRSGDLSVYWYQQSLDQGLQFLIQYYNGEERAKGNILERFSAQQFPDLHSELNLSSLELGDSALYFCASSVTGVAEQYFGPGTRLTVT.

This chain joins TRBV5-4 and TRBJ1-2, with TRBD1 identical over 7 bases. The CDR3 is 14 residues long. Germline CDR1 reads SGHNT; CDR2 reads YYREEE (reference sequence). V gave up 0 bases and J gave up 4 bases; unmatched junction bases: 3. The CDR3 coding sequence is TGTGCCAGCAGCTTGGTACAGGGGATCTATGGCTACACCTTC. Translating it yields CASSLVQGIYGYTF.